A selection of T cell receptor beta chains follows, all from one sample in a study of glioma-infiltrating T cells after dendritic cell vaccination. The table came from immunoSEQ multiplex PCR; TCRdb's copy has only in-frame clones and leaves some out. The repertoire consists of under 75,000 clones, with 85% to 90% occurring once and the leading ten covering approximately 9.6%. Specimen: blood, collected after dendritic cell vaccination. The receptors shown here come from a human donor with glioblastoma. Both conserved end residues are part of each CDR3. A D gene is named only where the DNA matches it firmly. Size is omitted from some rows. Given values are once, few, many or a class for expanded clones.

abundance: .; v_gene: TRBV4-1; d_gene: TRBD2; j_gene: TRBJ2-3; CDR3aa: CASSQDPTSGGFYGQYF; CDR3nt: TGCGCCAGCAGCCAAGACCCTACTAGCGGGGGGTTCTATGGGCAGTATTTT
abundance: .; v_gene: TRBV27; d_gene: TRBD1; j_gene: TRBJ1-6; CDR3aa: CASSPGTGNSPLHF; CDR3nt: TGTGCCAGCAGTCCCGGGACAGGGAATTCACCCCTCCACTTT
abundance: .; v_gene: TRBV7-9; d_gene: .; j_gene: TRBJ2-7; CDR3aa: CAGGQDRPPYEQYF; CDR3nt: TGTGCCGGGGGTCAGGACAGACCTCCCTACGAGCAGTACTTC
abundance: .; v_gene: TRBV30; d_gene: .; j_gene: TRBJ1-2; CDR3aa: CAWSVQGTYGYTF; CDR3nt: TGTGCCTGGAGTGTACAGGGTACCTATGGCTACACCTTC
abundance: .; v_gene: TRBV5-8; d_gene: TRBD1; j_gene: TRBJ1-3; CDR3aa: CASSAGGNGNTIYF; CDR3nt: TGTGCCAGCTCGGCAGGGGGCAATGGAAACACCATATATTTT
abundance: .; v_gene: TRBV10-3; d_gene: TRBD1; j_gene: TRBJ1-5; CDR3aa: CAISETGDQPQHF; CDR3nt: TGTGCCATCAGTGAAACAGGGGACCAGCCCCAGCATTTT
abundance: once; v_gene: TRBV4-1; d_gene: TRBD1; j_gene: TRBJ1-2; CDR3aa: CASSQETTGLSYGYTF; CDR3nt: TGCGCCAGCAGCCAGGAAACGACAGGGCTTAGCTATGGCTACACCTTC
abundance: .; v_gene: TRBV9; d_gene: TRBD2; j_gene: TRBJ2-3; CDR3aa: CASSVASAGGTDTQYF; CDR3nt: TGTGCCAGCAGCGTAGCCTCAGCGGGGGGGACAGATACGCAGTATTTT
abundance: once; v_gene: TRBV27; d_gene: TRBD2; j_gene: TRBJ2-7; CDR3aa: CASSSSGGAVYEQYF; CDR3nt: TGTGCCAGCAGCTCTAGCGGGGGGGCAGTCTACGAGCAGTACTTC
abundance: .; v_gene: TRBV7-3; d_gene: .; j_gene: TRBJ2-1; CDR3aa: CASSFPGRSYNEQFF; CDR3nt: TGTGCCAGCAGCTTCCCAGGGCGTTCCTACAATGAGCAGTTCTTC
abundance: .; v_gene: TRBV30; d_gene: .; j_gene: TRBJ2-2; CDR3aa: CARRRGRSGELFF; CDR3nt: TGTGCCCGCAGGAGGGGGCGGTCCGGGGAGCTGTTTTTT
abundance: .; v_gene: TRBV9; d_gene: TRBD1; j_gene: TRBJ2-7; CDR3aa: CASSLTGAYEQYF; CDR3nt: TGTGCCAGCAGCCTGACAGGGGCGTACGAGCAGTACTTC
abundance: .; v_gene: TRBV10-3; d_gene: .; j_gene: TRBJ1-4; CDR3aa: CAISEKIDRTNEKLFF; CDR3nt: TGTGCCATCAGTGAGAAAATCGACAGGACTAATGAAAAACTGTTTTTT
abundance: .; v_gene: TRBV9; d_gene: .; j_gene: TRBJ1-2; CDR3aa: CASSPRGSGEANYGYTF; CDR3nt: TGTGCCAGCAGCCCCCGGGGTTCCGGGGAGGCTAACTATGGCTACACCTTC
abundance: .; v_gene: TRBV5-1; d_gene: TRBD1; j_gene: TRBJ2-7; CDR3aa: CASSYYVGQGAGEQYF; CDR3nt: TGCGCCAGCAGTTATTACGTCGGACAGGGGGCGGGTGAGCAGTACTTC
abundance: .; v_gene: TRBV6-6; d_gene: .; j_gene: TRBJ2-1; CDR3aa: CASRPGSLNEQFF; CDR3nt: TGTGCCAGCAGACCCGGGTCTCTCAATGAGCAGTTCTTC
abundance: .; v_gene: TRBV28; d_gene: .; j_gene: TRBJ1-2; CDR3aa: CASSFVPGGGYTF; CDR3nt: TGTGCCAGCAGTTTCGTTCCAGGTGGCGGCTACACCTTC
abundance: once; v_gene: TRBV4-3; d_gene: .; j_gene: TRBJ1-2; CDR3aa: CASSQALQGNSGYTF; CDR3nt: TGCGCCAGCAGCCAAGCGTTGCAGGGGAACTCTGGCTACACCTTC
abundance: .; v_gene: TRBV4-1; d_gene: .; j_gene: TRBJ1-6; CDR3aa: CASSQQGALNNSPLHF; CDR3nt: TGCGCCAGCAGCCAACAAGGGGCACTCAATAATTCCCCCCTCCACTTT
abundance: .; v_gene: TRBV11-2; d_gene: .; j_gene: TRBJ2-7; CDR3aa: CASSLGPATYEQYF; CDR3nt: TGTGCCAGCAGCTTAGGGCCAGCGACCTACGAGCAGTACTTC
abundance: .; v_gene: TRBV5-5; d_gene: TRBD1; j_gene: TRBJ2-5; CDR3aa: CASSRRQGPTPQETQYF; CDR3nt: TGTGCCAGCAGCCGCCGACAGGGCCCGACCCCACAAGAGACCCAGTACTTC
abundance: .; v_gene: TRBV9; d_gene: .; j_gene: TRBJ1-3; CDR3aa: CASSVTNTDVNTIYF; CDR3nt: TGTGCCAGCAGCGTGACAAACACGGATGTAAACACCATATATTTT
abundance: once; v_gene: TRBV11-1; d_gene: .; j_gene: TRBJ2-1; CDR3aa: CASNPTGSSYNEQFF; CDR3nt: TGTGCCAGCAACCCGACAGGAAGCTCCTACAATGAGCAGTTCTTC
abundance: .; v_gene: TRBV6-4; d_gene: .; j_gene: TRBJ2-7; CDR3aa: CASSSGSYEQYF; CDR3nt: TGTGCCAGCAGTTCAGGGTCCTACGAGCAGTACTTC
abundance: .; v_gene: TRBV5-6; d_gene: TRBD1; j_gene: TRBJ1-2; CDR3aa: CASSQGQTIYGYTF; CDR3nt: TGTGCCAGCAGCCAGGGACAGACCATCTATGGCTACACCTTC
abundance: .; v_gene: TRBV27; d_gene: .; j_gene: TRBJ1-6; CDR3aa: CASSSQPRNNSPLHF; CDR3nt: TGTGCCAGCAGTTCCCAACCCAGGAATAATTCACCCCTCCACTTT
abundance: .; v_gene: TRBV7-9; d_gene: .; j_gene: TRBJ1-2; CDR3aa: CASSLGTDYGYTF; CDR3nt: TGTGCCAGCAGCTTAGGGACAGACTATGGCTACACCTTC
abundance: .; v_gene: TRBV11-2; d_gene: TRBD2; j_gene: TRBJ2-3; CDR3aa: CASSLGLAGGRGDTQYF; CDR3nt: TGTGCCAGCAGCTTGGGGCTAGCGGGGGGGCGTGGAGATACGCAGTATTTT
abundance: .; v_gene: TRBV7-6; d_gene: .; j_gene: TRBJ1-1; CDR3aa: CASSTGSSSTEAFF; CDR3nt: TGTGCCAGCAGCACCGGGTCCTCCTCGACGGAAGCTTTCTTT
abundance: .; v_gene: TRBV7-2; d_gene: TRBD1; j_gene: TRBJ2-7; CDR3aa: CASSLLGQAPYEQYF; CDR3nt: TGTGCCAGCAGCTTACTGGGACAGGCCCCCTACGAGCAGTACTTC
abundance: once; v_gene: TRBV6-1; d_gene: .; j_gene: TRBJ1-6; CDR3aa: CASLVTGNSPLHF; CDR3nt: TGTGCCAGCCTAGTAACAGGGAATTCCCCCCTCCACTTT
abundance: .; v_gene: TRBV30; d_gene: .; j_gene: TRBJ1-6; CDR3aa: CAWSERNRGYSPLHF; CDR3nt: TGTGCCTGGAGTGAACGAAACCGGGGGTACTCACCCCTCCACTTT
abundance: .; v_gene: TRBV13; d_gene: .; j_gene: TRBJ2-5; CDR3aa: CASNQRAQETQYF; CDR3nt: TGTGCCAGCAACCAGCGGGCACAAGAGACCCAGTACTTC
abundance: .; v_gene: TRBV19; d_gene: .; j_gene: TRBJ2-7; CDR3aa: CASKRYRDTHEQYF; CDR3nt: TGTGCCAGTAAAAGGTATCGGGATACCCACGAGCAGTACTTC
abundance: .; v_gene: TRBV28; d_gene: TRBD1; j_gene: TRBJ2-7; CDR3aa: CASSFGTGGYEQYF; CDR3nt: TGTGCCAGCAGTTTCGGGACAGGAGGATACGAGCAGTACTTC
abundance: .; v_gene: TRBV2; d_gene: .; j_gene: TRBJ1-5; CDR3aa: CASTGGDWRPQHF; CDR3nt: TGTGCCAGCACCGGCGGGGACTGGAGGCCCCAGCATTTT
abundance: few; v_gene: TRBV4-2; d_gene: TRBD2; j_gene: TRBJ2-7; CDR3aa: CASSQDAGGASEQYF; CDR3nt: TGTGCCAGCAGCCAAGATGCGGGGGGCGCCTCCGAGCAGTACTTC
abundance: once; v_gene: TRBV30; d_gene: TRBD1; j_gene: TRBJ1-6; CDR3aa: CAWSVYGQGESPLHF; CDR3nt: TGTGCCTGGAGTGTATACGGACAGGGGGAGTCACCCCTCCACTTT
abundance: .; v_gene: TRBV19; d_gene: TRBD2; j_gene: TRBJ2-3; CDR3aa: CASSIMGGVPDTQYF; CDR3nt: TGTGCCAGTAGTATAATGGGGGGGGTCCCAGATACGCAGTATTTT
abundance: .; v_gene: TRBV5-4; d_gene: TRBD2; j_gene: TRBJ2-1; CDR3aa: CASSSSGGLSEQFF; CDR3nt: TGTGCCAGCAGCTCTAGCGGGGGGCTTAGTGAGCAGTTCTTC
abundance: .; v_gene: TRBV5-1; d_gene: .; j_gene: TRBJ1-5; CDR3aa: CASSFSGEEQPQHF; CDR3nt: TGCGCCAGCAGCTTCTCGGGGGAGGAACAGCCCCAGCATTTT
abundance: .; v_gene: TRBV19; d_gene: .; j_gene: TRBJ1-3; CDR3aa: CASGTESSGNTIYF; CDR3nt: TGTGCCAGCGGGACTGAGAGCTCTGGAAACACCATATATTTT